This entry lists 19 T cell receptor beta chains sequenced from one sample in a study of blood T cell repertoires in COVID-19. TCRdb keeps only in-frame clones here, not all; method: immunoSEQ multiplex PCR. Among 85,000 to 110,000 clones listed, 89% were seen once. Material for sequencing was peripheral blood. These receptors were taken from a woman in her sixties or seventies with acute or convalescent COVID-19.

The CDR3 here is CASSTQGLEQYF. CDR3 bases: TGTGCCAGCAGTACACAGGGCCTCGAGCAGTACTTC. This sequence joins TRBV2 and TRBJ2-7; weak D call: TRBD1 (6 bases). V was shortened by 5 bases and J by 6 bases, with 11 bases between the two germline ends. The CDR3 runs to 12 residues. The germline CDR1 and CDR2 sequences are SNHLY and FYNNEI.

The J gene is TRBJ2-5, the V gene TRBV7-2; 13 bases match TRBD2. Looked up from germline, CDR1 is SGHTA and CDR2 is FQGNSA. After removal of 0 bases from V and 5 bases from J, the junction contained 15 bases not matched to a gene. The CDR3 is made up of 20 amino acids. CDR3 bases: TGTGCCAGCAGCTTAGCCGTACTAGCGGGAGGGGGCAATAATGGGGAGACCCAGTACTTC. This sequence encodes CASSLAVLAGGGNNGETQYF.

This clone has a single count. The J gene is TRBJ2-6, the V gene TRBV29-1; unclear D gene. The CDR3 has 12 amino acids. Deletions cut 6 bases from V and 2 bases from J, with 5 bases between. Germline values: CDR1 SQVTM, CDR2 ANQGSEA. CDR3 nucleotide sequence: TGCAGCGTGAGTACTGGGGCCAACGTCCTGACTTTC. This codes for CSVSTGANVLTF.

DNA of the CDR3: TGTGCCAGCAGCTTTGAAGCGGGACTCTACAATGAGCAGTTCTTC. It yields the protein CASSFEAGLYNEQFF. This rearrangement joins TRBV7-2 to TRBJ2-1; 7 positions match TRBD2. J gave up 3 bases and V 3 bases, and 5 bases lay outside the gene matches. The CDR3 consists of 15 residues. Per the germline V gene, CDR1 is SGHTA and CDR2 is FQGNSA.

This rearrangement joins TRBV2 to TRBJ1-1; a weak D match, TRBD1 (6 bases). The CDR3 length is 14 residues. The germline gives CDR1 SNHLY, CDR2 FYNNEI. Trimming removed 6 bases from V and 0 bases from J, with 11 bases in between. This CDR3 reads CASRGQPMNTEAFF. DNA for the CDR3: TGTGCCAGCAGAGGACAGCCCATGAACACTGAAGCTTTCTTT.

This chain uses TRBV24-1 with TRBJ2-2; D gene uncertain. The CDR3 has 15 amino acids. Between the trimmed V and J ends, which lost 2 bases and 6 bases, there was a span of 12 bases. The germline CDR1 and CDR2 sequences are KGHDR and SFDVKD. The CDR3 sequence: CATSDSLDVPGELFF. As DNA, the CDR3 is TGTGCCACCAGTGATTCGCTAGACGTCCCCGGGGAGCTGTTTTTT.

This chain connects TRBV5-8 to TRBJ2-3, with D tentatively TRBD2 (6 bases). The CDR3 is made up of 15 amino acids. Germline V gene lookup returns CDR1 SGHTS and CDR2 YDEGEE. V lost 5 bases to trimming and J lost 4 bases, with 17 bases between them. CDR3 DNA: TGTGCCAGCAGTGATAGCGGAGGCGGGGCAGATACGCAGTATTTT. Protein product: CASSDSGGGADTQYF.

This rearrangement joins TRBV24-1 to TRBJ2-5; 8 nucleotides line up with TRBD1. J lost 4 bases, V lost 4 bases, and 7 bases had no gene match. Germline V gene data show CDR1 as KGHDR and CDR2 as SFDVKD. The CDR3 length is 15 residues. CDR3 sequence: CATSDPTGGVETQYF. CDR3 bases: TGTGCCACCAGTGACCCCACAGGGGGTGTAGAGACCCAGTACTTC.

The chain links TRBV6-5 to TRBJ1-2; TRBD1 matches at 11 bases. Germline V gene lookup returns CDR1 MNHEY and CDR2 SVGAGI. Trimming removed 0 bases from V and 5 bases from J; junction bases left unmatched: 5. This CDR3 is built from 16 residues. The CDR3 reads CASSYSRDRGSYGYTF. In DNA, the CDR3 is TGTGCCAGCAGTTACTCCCGGGACAGGGGGAGTTATGGCTACACCTTC.

The chain links TRBV7-8 to TRBJ2-1, with D unclear. V lost 1 base, J lost 0 bases, and 4 bases lay in between. Germline lookup yields CDR1 SGHVS and CDR2 FQNEAQ. The length of the CDR3 is 14 residues. Here the CDR3 reads CASSLELSYNEQFF. The CDR3 nucleotides read TGTGCCAGCAGCTTAGAGCTCTCCTACAATGAGCAGTTCTTC.

The chain is built from TRBV6-2 or TRBV6-3 and TRBJ2-1; the match to TRBD2 covers 8 bases. J was trimmed by 2 bases and V by 2 bases; bases with no gene match: 8. CDR1 and CDR2 (germline): MNHEY, SVGEGT. The CDR3 loop spans 17 amino acids. The CDR3 is CASSYPGGRLAYNEQFF. In nucleotides, the CDR3 is TGTGCCAGCAGTTACCCGGGCGGGAGGCTGGCCTACAATGAGCAGTTCTTC.

A single count supports this clone. The genes are TRBV28 and TRBJ2-6; 8 bases map to TRBD1. CDR1 and CDR2 from the germline V gene are MDHEN and SYDVKM. The CDR3 is made up of 17 amino acids. V was pared by 8 bases and J by 0 bases, with 9 bases of the junction left unmatched. This CDR3 reads CASGPPGQDSGANVLTF. The CDR3 coding sequence is TGTGCCAGCGGGCCACCGGGACAGGACTCTGGGGCCAACGTCCTGACTTTC.

The chain uses TRBV5-1 and TRBJ2-1; 7 positions agree with TRBD1. Germline V CDR1 and CDR2: SGHRS, YFSETQ. The CDR3 totals 14 residues. V lost 3 bases, J lost 1 base, and 1 base stayed unmatched. The CDR3 nucleotides read TGCGCCAGCAGCTCGACAGGGTCCTACAATGAGCAGTTCTTC. This encodes CASSSTGSYNEQFF.

As concerns this clone: Relative to the germline gene, one junction end is altered; a read error may explain this. This chain links TRBV6-6 with TRBJ1-1, with D unclear. Germline CDR1 MNHNY, CDR2 SVGAGI (reference sequence). CDR3 length: 14 amino acids. Here the CDR3 reads CASSYSGQNSEAFF. For the CDR3, the DNA is TGTGCCAGCAGTTACTCTGGGCAGAACAGTGAAGCTTTCTTT.

This clone was seen just once. This chain uses TRBV28 with TRBJ2-1, with 12 bases identical to TRBD1. The CDR3 is made up of 17 amino acids. The germline CDR1 and CDR2 sequences are MDHEN and SYDVKM. V dropped 6 bases and J dropped 5; count of bases not matched to a gene: 11. The CDR3 is CASSTIRDRGQNNEQFF. The CDR3, as DNA: TGTGCCAGCAGCACTATCCGGGACAGGGGGCAGAACAATGAGCAGTTCTTC.

The chain employs TRBV7-6 and TRBJ1-1; TRBD1 matches at 8 bases. V was pared by 1 base and J by 4 bases, with 5 bases of the junction left unmatched. Germline-derived CDR1 and CDR2 are SGHVS and FNYEAQ. This CDR3 region has 15 residues. The CDR3 DNA follows: TGTGCCAGCAGCTTAGAGGACAGGGTCGGCACTGAAGCTTTCTTT. It encodes CASSLEDRVGTEAFF. The full variable domain, with the rest looked up from reference TRBV7-6 and TRBJ1-1, is GAGVSQSPRYKVTKRGQDVALRCDPISGHVSLYWYRQALGQGPEFLTYFNYEAQQDKSGLPNDRFSAERPEGSISTLTIQRTEQRDSAMYRCASSLEDRVGTEAFFGQGTRLTVV.

The chain uses TRBV29-1 and TRBJ1-2; TRBD1 agrees at 10 bases. With 7 bases clipped from V and 6 bases from J, the junction kept 5 bases outside the gene matches. This CDR3 comprises 12 residues. Germline-derived CDR1 and CDR2 are SQVTM and ANQGSEA. The DNA of the CDR3 is TGCAGCGGTTCCGGGACAGGGGATGGCTACACCTTC. It codes for CSGSGTGDGYTF.

This clone is a singleton in its sample. The V and J genes are TRBV7-9 and TRBJ1-4; perhaps TRBD1 as D (6 bases). V lost 4 bases, J lost 8 bases, and 11 bases lay in between. This CDR3 region has 13 residues. CDR1 is SEHNR, CDR2 FQNEAQ, per germline (reference sequence). The CDR3 spells CASSSSGAEKLFF. For the CDR3, the DNA is TGTGCCAGCAGCTCCTCAGGGGCCGAAAAACTGTTTTTT.

This chain joins TRBV7-8 and TRBJ1-6; TRBD1 matches 8 bases. V trimming: 0 bases; J trimming: 9 bases; junction bases outside the gene matches: 7. Germline CDR1 SGHVS, CDR2 FQNEAQ. The CDR3 loop spans 16 amino acids. For the CDR3, the DNA is TGTGCCAGCAGCTTAGCAGGACAGGGATTGGGTTCACCCCTCCACTTT. The encoded protein is CASSLAGQGLGSPLHF.